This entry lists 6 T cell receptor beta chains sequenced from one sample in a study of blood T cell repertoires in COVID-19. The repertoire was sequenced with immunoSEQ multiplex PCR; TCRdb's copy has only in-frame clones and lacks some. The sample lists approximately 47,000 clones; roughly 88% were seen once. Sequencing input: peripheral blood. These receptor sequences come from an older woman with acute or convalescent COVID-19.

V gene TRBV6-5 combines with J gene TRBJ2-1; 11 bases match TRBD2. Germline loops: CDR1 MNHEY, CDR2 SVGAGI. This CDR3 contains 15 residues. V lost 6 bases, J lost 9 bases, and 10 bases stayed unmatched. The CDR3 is CASSPGTSGSREQFF. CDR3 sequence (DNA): TGTGCCAGCAGCCCCGGGACTAGCGGAAGTCGTGAGCAGTTCTTC.

In DNA, the CDR3 is TGTGCCAGCAGCTTTTGGGGTAGCGGGGGTAGATGGCAAGAGACCCAGTACTTC. Translating it yields CASSFWGSGGRWQETQYF. The rearrangement uses TRBV5-6 and TRBJ2-5, with 9 bases aligning to TRBD2. This CDR3 has 18 residues. Trimming took 2 bases from V and 2 from J; bases not matched to a gene: 13. Per the germline V gene, CDR1 is SGHDT and CDR2 is YYEEEE. Drawing the rest from reference TRBV5-6 and TRBJ2-5, the complete variable domain is DAGVTQSPTHLIKTRGQQVTLRCSPKSGHDTVSWYQQALGQGPQFIFQYYEEEERQRGNFPDRFSGHQFPNYSSELNVNALLLGDSALYLCASSFWGSGGRWQETQYFGPGTRLLVL.

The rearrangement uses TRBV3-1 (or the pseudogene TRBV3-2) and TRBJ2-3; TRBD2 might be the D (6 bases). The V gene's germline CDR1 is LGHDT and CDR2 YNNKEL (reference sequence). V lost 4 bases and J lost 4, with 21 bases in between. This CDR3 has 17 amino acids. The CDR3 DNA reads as TGTGCCAGCAGCCGAGACTTTGGAGGAGGGATCGCAGATACGCAGTATTTT. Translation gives CASSRDFGGGIADTQYF.

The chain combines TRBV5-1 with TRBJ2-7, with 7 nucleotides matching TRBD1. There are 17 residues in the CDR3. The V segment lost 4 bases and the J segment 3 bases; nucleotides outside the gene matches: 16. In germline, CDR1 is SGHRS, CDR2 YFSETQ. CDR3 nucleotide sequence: TGCGCCAGCAGCAGGGACGGGGACAGTGGGTTCGGCTACGAGCAGTACTTC. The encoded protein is CASSRDGDSGFGYEQYF.

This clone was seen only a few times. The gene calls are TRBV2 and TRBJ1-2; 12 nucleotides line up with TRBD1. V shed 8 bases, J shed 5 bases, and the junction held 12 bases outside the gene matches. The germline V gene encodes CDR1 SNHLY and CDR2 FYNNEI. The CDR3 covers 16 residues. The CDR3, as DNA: TGTGCCAGCGAGGGGGGGACAGGGGGCGCGAAATATGGCTACACCTTC. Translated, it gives CASEGGTGGAKYGYTF.

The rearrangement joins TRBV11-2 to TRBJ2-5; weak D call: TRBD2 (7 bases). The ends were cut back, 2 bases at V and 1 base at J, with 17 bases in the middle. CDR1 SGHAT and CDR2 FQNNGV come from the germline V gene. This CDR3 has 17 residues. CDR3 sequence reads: CASSLLRGGGVQETQYF. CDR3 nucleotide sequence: TGTGCCAGCAGCTTACTTAGGGGGGGCGGGGTCCAAGAGACCCAGTACTTC.